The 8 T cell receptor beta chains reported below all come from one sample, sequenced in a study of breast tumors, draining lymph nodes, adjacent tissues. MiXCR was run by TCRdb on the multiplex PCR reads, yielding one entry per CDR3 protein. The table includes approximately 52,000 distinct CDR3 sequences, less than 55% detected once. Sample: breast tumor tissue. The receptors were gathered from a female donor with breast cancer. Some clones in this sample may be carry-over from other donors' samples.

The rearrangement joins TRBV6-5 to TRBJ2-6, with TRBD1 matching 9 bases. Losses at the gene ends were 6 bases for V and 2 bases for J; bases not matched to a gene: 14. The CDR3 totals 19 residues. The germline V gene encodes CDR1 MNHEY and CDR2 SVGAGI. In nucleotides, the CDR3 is TGTGCCAGCAGGGGCAGGGCGGACAGGGGTTCAACTGGGGCCAACGTCCTGACTTTC. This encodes CASRGRADRGSTGANVLTF.

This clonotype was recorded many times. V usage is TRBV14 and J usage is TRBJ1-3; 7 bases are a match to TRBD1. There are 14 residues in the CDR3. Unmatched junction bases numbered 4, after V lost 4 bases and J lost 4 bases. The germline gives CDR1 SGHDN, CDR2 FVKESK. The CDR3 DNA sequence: TGTGCCAGCAGCCTACAGGGGTTCGGAAACACCATATATTTT. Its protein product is CASSLQGFGNTIYF.

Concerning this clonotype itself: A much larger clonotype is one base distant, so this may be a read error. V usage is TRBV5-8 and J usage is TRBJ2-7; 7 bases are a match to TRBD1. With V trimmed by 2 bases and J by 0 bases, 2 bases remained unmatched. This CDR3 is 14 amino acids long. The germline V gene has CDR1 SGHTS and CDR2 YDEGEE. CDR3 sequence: CASSLQGSSYEQYF. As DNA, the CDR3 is TGTGCCAGCAGCTTACAGGGGTCCTCCTACGAGCAGTACTTC.

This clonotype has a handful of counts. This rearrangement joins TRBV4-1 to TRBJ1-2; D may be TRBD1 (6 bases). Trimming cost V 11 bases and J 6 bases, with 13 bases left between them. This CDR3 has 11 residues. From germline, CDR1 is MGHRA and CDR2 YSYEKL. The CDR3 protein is CASAGGHGYTF. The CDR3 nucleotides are TGCGCCTCGGCGGGGGGCCATGGCTACACCTTC.

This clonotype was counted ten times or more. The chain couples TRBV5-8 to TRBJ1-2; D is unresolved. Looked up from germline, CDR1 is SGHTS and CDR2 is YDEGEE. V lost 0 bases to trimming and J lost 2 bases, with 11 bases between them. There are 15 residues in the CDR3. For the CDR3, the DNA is TGTGCCAGCAGCTTGGATCCCGGGAGAAACTATGGCTACACCTTC. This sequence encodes CASSLDPGRNYGYTF.

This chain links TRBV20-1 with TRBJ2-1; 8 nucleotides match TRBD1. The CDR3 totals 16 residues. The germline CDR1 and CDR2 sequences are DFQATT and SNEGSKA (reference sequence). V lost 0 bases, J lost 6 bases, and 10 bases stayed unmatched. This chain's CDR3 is CSARDFAGQAINEQFF. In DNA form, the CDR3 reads TGCAGTGCTAGAGACTTTGCGGGACAGGCCATCAATGAGCAGTTCTTC.

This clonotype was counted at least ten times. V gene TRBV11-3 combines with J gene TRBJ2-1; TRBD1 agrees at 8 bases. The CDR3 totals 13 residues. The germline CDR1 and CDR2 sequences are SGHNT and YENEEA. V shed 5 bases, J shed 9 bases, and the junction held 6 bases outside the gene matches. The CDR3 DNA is TGTGCCAGCAGCACCAGGGGGCTCATTGAGCAGTTCTTC. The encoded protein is CASSTRGLIEQFF.

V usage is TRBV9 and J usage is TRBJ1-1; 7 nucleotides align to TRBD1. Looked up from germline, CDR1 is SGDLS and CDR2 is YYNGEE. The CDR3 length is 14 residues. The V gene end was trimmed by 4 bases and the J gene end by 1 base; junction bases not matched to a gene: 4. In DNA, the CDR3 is TGTGCCAGCAGCCCCTGGGACAGGAACACTGAAGCTTTCTTT. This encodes CASSPWDRNTEAFF.